This T cell receptor (beta chain) comes out of a study of blood T cell repertoires in COVID-19. This clone was observed once. Trimming cost V 5 bases and J 0 bases; bases outside gene matches: 5. The CDR3 has 15 residues. CDR1 and CDR2 from the germline V gene are MNHEY and SVGAGI. Repertoires were generated with immunoSEQ multiplex PCR, while TCRdb's copy carries only in-frame clones and drops some. The profile shows roughly 260,000 clones, roughly 80% of them singletons. This receptor was taken from a woman older than 75 with active or convalescent COVID-19. The chain uses TRBV6-5 and TRBJ2-3; 7 nucleotides align to TRBD1. What was sequenced was peripheral blood. The CDR3, as DNA: TGTGCCAGCAGTCCCAGGGGGTTTAGCACAGATACGCAGTATTTT. This codes for CASSPRGFSTDTQYF.